A selection of T cell receptor beta chains follows, all from one sample in a study of blood T cell repertoires in COVID-19. Produced via immunoSEQ multiplex PCR; TCRdb's table is partial and in-frame only. The sample lists roughly 240,000 clones, around nine tenths seen once, with around 1.6% in the top ten. The specimen was peripheral blood. Receptors originate from a woman aged 55-70 years who had recovered from COVID-19. CDR3s include the opening cysteine and the closing phenylalanine or tryptophan. D genes are given only for firm matches. For some rows the clone size is stated as once, few or many, or as a class when expanded; others skip it.

cdr3_length | d_call | j_call | v_call | clone_size | cdr3_nt | cdr3_aa
13 | NA | TRBJ2-4 | TRBV9 | once | TGTGCCAGCAGCGTAGAACCAGGGAACATTCAGTACTTC | CASSVEPGNIQYF
11 | NA | TRBJ2-3 | TRBV20-1 | NA | TGCAGTGCTCCCCGCGGAGATACGCAGTATTTT | CSAPRGDTQYF
18 | TRBD1 | TRBJ2-1 | TRBV12-5 | NA | TGTGCTAGTGGTTTGGTACTTATGGGGACAGGGGGCTACAATGAGCAGTTCTTC | CASGLVLMGTGGYNEQFF
14 | NA | TRBJ2-5 | TRBV5-6 | NA | TGTGCCAGCAGCTACGGGGGTTGGGGAGAGACCCAGTACTTC | CASSYGGWGETQYF
15 | NA | TRBJ2-4 | TRBV4-3 | NA | TGCGCCAGCAGCCACTGGCGAGGGGCCAAAAACATTCAGTACTTC | CASSHWRGAKNIQYF
17 | NA | TRBJ2-7 | TRBV11-2 | NA | TGTGCCAGCAGCTTCGCGCTTCAGAGCGGGACATCCTACGAGCAGTACTTC | CASSFALQSGTSYEQYF
14 | TRBD2 | TRBJ2-1 | TRBV6-6 | NA | TGTGCCAGCAGTTATATGCGGGGGGATGATGAGCAGTTCTTC | CASSYMRGDDEQFF
13 | TRBD1 | TRBJ2-1 | TRBV7-9 | NA | TGTGCCAGCAGCTTGACAGGGAGACGGGAGCAGTTCTTC | CASSLTGRREQFF
15 | TRBD2 | TRBJ2-5 | TRBV7-9 | NA | TGTGCCAGCAGCTTTTTGCGGGGGATGCGAGAGACCCAGTACTTC | CASSFLRGMRETQYF
15 | NA | TRBJ1-2 | TRBV6-1 | many | TGTGCCAGCAGTGAACGGGCAGGCAGGGTCTATGGCTACACCTTC | CASSERAGRVYGYTF
14 | TRBD2 | TRBJ2-1 | TRBV6-4 | NA | TGTGCCAGCAGTGGGGCCGGGGGGGTTGGTGAGCAGTTCTTC | CASSGAGGVGEQFF